This T cell receptor beta chain is from a study of spatial heterogeneity in lung cancer. Findings and limits, study-wide: Mutation tallies in tumors tracked expanded intratumoral alpha and beta TCR counts.

Time point described: sample taken at primary tumor resection. Whole RNA, isolated from tumor, nontumor lung or frozen PBMC, was sequenced without prior sorting. Using its own MiXCR run on the 5' RACE reads, TCRdb lists one record per CDR3 protein. The data contain approximately 9,700 distinct CDR3 sequences, 8.5% to 9% of them singletons. This clonotype ranks as medium-sized. Its target is not known. Germline-derived CDR1 and CDR2 are SGHTA and FQGNSA. The ends were cut back, 5 bases at V and 8 bases at J, with 21 bases in the middle. This CDR3 is built from 16 residues. This chain links TRBV7-2 with TRBJ1-4; D may be TRBD1 (5 bases). The sequence was obtained from a female donor with early-stage non-small cell lung cancer. Material: lung tumor tissue, obtained at surgery. CDR3 loop: CASSEGRRGDLEKLFF. The CDR3 bases are TGTGCCAGCAGCGAGGGGAGGCGCGGGGACCTCGAAAAACTGTTTTTT.